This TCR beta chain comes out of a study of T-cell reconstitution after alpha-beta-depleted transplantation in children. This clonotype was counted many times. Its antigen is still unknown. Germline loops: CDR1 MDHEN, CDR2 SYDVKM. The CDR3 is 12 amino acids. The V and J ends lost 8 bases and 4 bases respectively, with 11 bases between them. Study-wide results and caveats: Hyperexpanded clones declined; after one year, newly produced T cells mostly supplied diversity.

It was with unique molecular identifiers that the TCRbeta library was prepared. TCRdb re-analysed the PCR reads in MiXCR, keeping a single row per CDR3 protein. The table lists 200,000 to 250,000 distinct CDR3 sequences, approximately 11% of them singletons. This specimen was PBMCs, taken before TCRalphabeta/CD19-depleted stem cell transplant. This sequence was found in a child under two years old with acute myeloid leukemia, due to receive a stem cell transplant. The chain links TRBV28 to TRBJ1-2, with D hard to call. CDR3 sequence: CASGLLGYGYTF. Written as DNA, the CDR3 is TGTGCCAGCGGGCTTTTGGGCTATGGCTACACCTTC.